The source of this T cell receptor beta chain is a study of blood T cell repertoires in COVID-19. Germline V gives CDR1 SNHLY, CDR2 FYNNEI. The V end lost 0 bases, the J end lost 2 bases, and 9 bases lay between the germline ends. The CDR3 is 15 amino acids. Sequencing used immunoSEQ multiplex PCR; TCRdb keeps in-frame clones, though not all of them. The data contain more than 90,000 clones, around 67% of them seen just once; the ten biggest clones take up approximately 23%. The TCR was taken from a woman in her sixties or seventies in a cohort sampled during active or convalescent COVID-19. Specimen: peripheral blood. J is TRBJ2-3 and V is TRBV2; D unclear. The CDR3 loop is CASSEAPGLTDTQYF. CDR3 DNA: TGTGCCAGCAGTGAAGCGCCTGGGCTCACAGATACGCAGTATTTT.